The rows below give T cell receptor beta chains drawn from one sample of a study of shared clonotypes between healthy human individuals. Only in-frame clones appear in the TCRdb table, and some are missing; sequencing was by immunoSEQ multiplex PCR. The data show under 2,500,000 clones, 90% to 96% seen once. The sequenced sample was naive CD4+ T cells sorted from blood. Source of these receptors: a man younger than 35 in good health. The CDR3 runs from the conserved cysteine through the conserved F or W. A D gene is named only where the DNA matches it firmly. Clone size appears in some rows only: once, few, many, or a class for an expanded clone.

d_call: -
clone_size: -
v_call: TRBV6-5
j_call: TRBJ1-1
cdr3_aa: CASSYSSYAKNTEAFF
cdr3_nt: TGTGCCAGCAGTTACTCGAGCTATGCTAAGAACACTGAAGCTTTCTTT

d_call: -
clone_size: -
v_call: TRBV13
j_call: TRBJ2-7
cdr3_aa: CASSLDYSSYEQYF
cdr3_nt: TGTGCCAGCAGCTTGGACTACAGCTCCTACGAGCAGTACTTC

d_call: TRBD2
clone_size: -
v_call: TRBV2
j_call: TRBJ2-3
cdr3_aa: CASSEAGTSGADTQYF
cdr3_nt: TGTGCCAGCAGTGAAGCGGGGACTAGCGGGGCAGATACGCAGTATTTT

d_call: TRBD1
clone_size: -
v_call: TRBV5-8
j_call: TRBJ2-7
cdr3_aa: CASSDFGTGLGEQYF
cdr3_nt: TGTGCCAGCAGCGATTTTGGGACAGGGCTTGGCGAGCAGTACTTC

d_call: -
clone_size: few
v_call: TRBV11-2
j_call: TRBJ2-2
cdr3_aa: CASSPNTGELFF
cdr3_nt: TGTGCCAGCAGCCCGAACACCGGGGAGCTGTTTTTT

d_call: TRBD1
clone_size: once
v_call: TRBV5-1
j_call: TRBJ2-1
cdr3_aa: CASRGDRGFDEQFF
cdr3_nt: TGCGCCAGCCGTGGGGACAGGGGCTTCGATGAGCAGTTCTTC

d_call: -
clone_size: -
v_call: TRBV18
j_call: TRBJ1-5
cdr3_aa: CASSPPSGAGNQPQHF
cdr3_nt: TGTGCCAGCTCACCACCATCGGGGGCGGGCAATCAGCCCCAGCATTTT

d_call: TRBD1
clone_size: once
v_call: TRBV2
j_call: TRBJ2-1
cdr3_aa: CATTVGTGRIEGFF
cdr3_nt: TGTGCCACTACTGTAGGGACAGGGCGAATTGAGGGGTTCTTC

d_call: -
clone_size: -
v_call: TRBV5-6
j_call: TRBJ2-1
cdr3_aa: CASSAGWESNEQFF
cdr3_nt: TGTGCCAGCAGCGCCGGTTGGGAAAGCAATGAGCAGTTCTTC

d_call: TRBD1
clone_size: once
v_call: TRBV7-9
j_call: TRBJ1-5
cdr3_aa: CASSSTGTGANQPQHF
cdr3_nt: TGTGCCAGCAGCTCGACCGGGACAGGGGCGAATCAGCCCCAGCATTTT

d_call: TRBD1
clone_size: -
v_call: TRBV5-4
j_call: TRBJ2-3
cdr3_aa: CASTSGTGISLGGTDTQYF
cdr3_nt: TGTGCCAGCACCTCCGGGACAGGGATTTCTCTCGGGGGCACAGATACGCAGTATTTT

d_call: TRBD1
clone_size: -
v_call: TRBV4-3
j_call: TRBJ2-7
cdr3_aa: CASSQDPGQGPFEQYF
cdr3_nt: TGCGCCAGCAGCCAGGATCCGGGACAGGGACCGTTCGAGCAGTACTTC

d_call: -
clone_size: -
v_call: TRBV7-9
j_call: TRBJ1-1
cdr3_aa: CASSLAKGRGILYSEAFF
cdr3_nt: TGTGCCAGCAGCTTAGCGAAAGGCAGGGGAATATTGTACTCTGAAGCTTTCTTT

d_call: -
clone_size: -
v_call: TRBV5-5
j_call: TRBJ1-3
cdr3_aa: CASSLVTGAGGNTIYF
cdr3_nt: TGTGCCAGCAGCTTGGTTACCGGGGCGGGTGGAAACACCATATATTTT

d_call: TRBD1
clone_size: -
v_call: TRBV5-1
j_call: TRBJ2-1
cdr3_aa: CASSPVGGRGSREQFF
cdr3_nt: TGCGCCAGCAGCCCGGTAGGGGGCAGGGGGAGTCGTGAGCAGTTCTTC

d_call: -
clone_size: -
v_call: TRBV29-1
j_call: TRBJ2-5
cdr3_aa: CSVEDHTVQETQYF
cdr3_nt: TGCAGCGTTGAAGATCACACAGTCCAAGAGACCCAGTACTTC

d_call: TRBD1
clone_size: -
v_call: TRBV2
j_call: TRBJ1-4
cdr3_aa: CASSPGGAANEKLFF
cdr3_nt: TGTGCCAGCAGCCCAGGGGGGGCAGCTAATGAAAAACTGTTTTTT

d_call: -
clone_size: -
v_call: TRBV20-1
j_call: TRBJ2-7
cdr3_aa: CSARTTYEQYF
cdr3_nt: TGCAGTGCTAGGACTACATACGAGCAGTACTTC

d_call: TRBD2
clone_size: -
v_call: TRBV6-6
j_call: TRBJ2-5
cdr3_aa: CASSPGRVQETQYF
cdr3_nt: TGTGCCAGCAGTCCCGGGAGGGTCCAAGAGACCCAGTACTTC

d_call: -
clone_size: -
v_call: TRBV7-9
j_call: TRBJ1-5
cdr3_aa: CASSLSLGGANQPQHF
cdr3_nt: TGTGCCAGCAGCTTATCCCTGGGGGGGGCCAATCAGCCCCAGCATTTT

d_call: -
clone_size: -
v_call: TRBV6-1
j_call: TRBJ2-1
cdr3_aa: CASSEVRWATYNEQFF
cdr3_nt: TGTGCCAGCAGTGAAGTTCGGTGGGCTACCTACAATGAGCAGTTCTTC

d_call: TRBD1
clone_size: -
v_call: TRBV4-1
j_call: TRBJ1-4
cdr3_aa: CASSQGDRTNEKLFF
cdr3_nt: TGCGCCAGCAGCCAAGGGGACAGGACTAATGAAAAACTGTTTTTT

d_call: -
clone_size: -
v_call: TRBV5-1
j_call: TRBJ2-6
cdr3_aa: CASSFGSYPSGANVLTF
cdr3_nt: TGCGCCAGCAGCTTTGGGTCATACCCCTCTGGGGCCAACGTCCTGACTTTC

d_call: TRBD1
clone_size: -
v_call: TRBV5-1
j_call: TRBJ2-7
cdr3_aa: CASSTGQHEQYF
cdr3_nt: TGCGCCAGCAGCACGGGACAGCACGAGCAGTACTTC

d_call: TRBD1
clone_size: once
v_call: TRBV14
j_call: TRBJ2-1
cdr3_aa: CASSAGGGNEQFF
cdr3_nt: TGTGCCAGCAGCGCAGGGGGCGGGAATGAGCAGTTCTTC

d_call: -
clone_size: -
v_call: TRBV29-1
j_call: TRBJ2-7
cdr3_aa: CSVGFDSREQYF
cdr3_nt: TGCAGCGTTGGGTTCGATTCGCGGGAGCAGTACTTC

d_call: TRBD1
clone_size: -
v_call: TRBV4-1
j_call: TRBJ1-5
cdr3_aa: CASSQDWGQGSQPQHF
cdr3_nt: TGCGCCAGCAGCCAAGATTGGGGACAGGGTAGTCAGCCCCAGCATTTT

d_call: TRBD1
clone_size: -
v_call: TRBV15
j_call: TRBJ1-6
cdr3_aa: CATSRRPDRDNSPLHF
cdr3_nt: TGTGCCACCAGCAGACGACCGGACAGGGATAATTCACCCCTCCACTTT

d_call: -
clone_size: -
v_call: TRBV2
j_call: TRBJ1-2
cdr3_aa: CASSEGLYGYTF
cdr3_nt: TGTGCCAGCAGCGAAGGGCTCTATGGCTACACCTTC

d_call: TRBD1
clone_size: once
v_call: TRBV18
j_call: TRBJ1-2
cdr3_aa: CASSSPGQGINYGYTF
cdr3_nt: TGTGCCAGCTCAAGCCCGGGACAGGGGATAAACTATGGCTACACCTTC

d_call: TRBD2
clone_size: -
v_call: TRBV27
j_call: TRBJ2-2
cdr3_aa: CASTSRTSIGELFF
cdr3_nt: TGTGCCAGCACCTCAAGGACTAGCATCGGGGAGCTGTTTTTT

d_call: -
clone_size: few
v_call: TRBV5-4
j_call: TRBJ1-2
cdr3_aa: CASSLQGGPNYGYTF
cdr3_nt: TGTGCCAGCAGCTTACAGGGAGGGCCTAACTATGGCTACACCTTC

d_call: -
clone_size: -
v_call: TRBV6-5
j_call: TRBJ1-1
cdr3_aa: CASSYVGFGEAFF
cdr3_nt: TGTGCCAGCAGTTACGTAGGGTTCGGTGAAGCTTTCTTT

d_call: TRBD2
clone_size: -
v_call: TRBV6-5
j_call: TRBJ2-7
cdr3_aa: CASSSPPAGSYEQYF
cdr3_nt: TGTGCCAGCAGCTCCCCCCCAGCGGGAAGTTACGAGCAGTACTTC

d_call: TRBD1
clone_size: -
v_call: TRBV28
j_call: TRBJ1-2
cdr3_aa: CASKGQDHYGYTF
cdr3_nt: TGTGCCAGCAAGGGACAGGACCACTATGGCTACACCTTC

d_call: TRBD1
clone_size: -
v_call: TRBV6-5
j_call: TRBJ1-6
cdr3_aa: CASSASGGYNSPLHF
cdr3_nt: TGTGCCAGCAGCGCTTCAGGGGGTTATAATTCACCCCTCCACTTT

d_call: -
clone_size: -
v_call: TRBV4-1
j_call: TRBJ2-3
cdr3_aa: CASSQGRGITSTDTQYF
cdr3_nt: TGCGCCAGCAGCCAAGGCCGGGGGATTACTAGCACAGATACGCAGTATTTT

d_call: -
clone_size: -
v_call: TRBV19
j_call: TRBJ1-2
cdr3_aa: CASSGFEGGGYTF
cdr3_nt: TGTGCCAGTAGTGGGTTCGAGGGAGGAGGCTACACCTTC

d_call: -
clone_size: -
v_call: TRBV11-2
j_call: TRBJ1-4
cdr3_aa: CASSLGGVEKLFF
cdr3_nt: TGTGCCAGCAGCCTAGGGGGGGTTGAAAAACTGTTTTTT

d_call: TRBD1
clone_size: -
v_call: TRBV5-1
j_call: TRBJ1-2
cdr3_aa: CASSLDGQGGYGYTF
cdr3_nt: TGCGCCAGCAGCTTGGATGGACAGGGAGGCTATGGCTACACCTTC

d_call: TRBD2
clone_size: -
v_call: TRBV27
j_call: TRBJ2-3
cdr3_aa: CASSSPSGWGGDTQYF
cdr3_nt: TGTGCCAGCAGTTCCCCTAGCGGGTGGGGGGGAGATACGCAGTATTTT

d_call: -
clone_size: once
v_call: TRBV4-2
j_call: TRBJ1-4
cdr3_aa: CASSQELEQPREKLFF
cdr3_nt: TGTGCCAGCAGCCAAGAGTTGGAGCAGCCGAGGGAAAAACTGTTTTTT

d_call: -
clone_size: -
v_call: TRBV7-8
j_call: TRBJ1-2
cdr3_aa: CASSLGLKNGYTF
cdr3_nt: TGTGCCAGCAGCTTAGGGCTTAAGAACGGCTACACCTTC

d_call: TRBD2
clone_size: -
v_call: TRBV5-1
j_call: TRBJ2-3
cdr3_aa: CASSLAGTSGGTDTQYF
cdr3_nt: TGCGCCAGCAGCTTGGCCGGGACTAGCGGGGGAACAGATACGCAGTATTTT

d_call: TRBD2
clone_size: -
v_call: TRBV15
j_call: TRBJ2-1
cdr3_aa: CATSRGLAHNEQFF
cdr3_nt: TGTGCCACCAGCAGAGGACTAGCGCACAATGAGCAGTTCTTC

d_call: TRBD2
clone_size: -
v_call: TRBV9
j_call: TRBJ2-1
cdr3_aa: CASSANFSSGRAFVEQFF
cdr3_nt: TGTGCCAGCAGCGCCAATTTTTCCAGCGGGAGGGCCTTCGTCGAGCAGTTCTTC

d_call: -
clone_size: -
v_call: TRBV6-1
j_call: TRBJ1-2
cdr3_aa: CASSEHPAGGNGYTF
cdr3_nt: TGTGCCAGCAGTGAACACCCCGCGGGAGGGAATGGCTACACCTTC

d_call: -
clone_size: -
v_call: TRBV6-1
j_call: TRBJ2-4
cdr3_aa: CASSGKMGPPNIQYF
cdr3_nt: TGTGCCAGCAGCGGAAAAATGGGACCGCCAAACATTCAGTACTTC

d_call: -
clone_size: -
v_call: TRBV5-4
j_call: TRBJ1-6
cdr3_aa: CASSNGQLEANSPLHF
cdr3_nt: TGTGCCAGCAGCAACGGACAGCTCGAAGCAAATTCACCCCTCCACTTT

d_call: -
clone_size: -
v_call: TRBV11-2
j_call: TRBJ2-7
cdr3_aa: CASSLDPTAENEQYF
cdr3_nt: TGTGCCAGCAGCTTAGATCCTACAGCAGAAAACGAGCAGTACTTC

d_call: TRBD1
clone_size: -
v_call: TRBV28
j_call: TRBJ1-5
cdr3_aa: CASSLGTGWEHQPQHF
cdr3_nt: TGTGCCAGCAGTTTGGGGACAGGGTGGGAGCATCAGCCCCAGCATTTT